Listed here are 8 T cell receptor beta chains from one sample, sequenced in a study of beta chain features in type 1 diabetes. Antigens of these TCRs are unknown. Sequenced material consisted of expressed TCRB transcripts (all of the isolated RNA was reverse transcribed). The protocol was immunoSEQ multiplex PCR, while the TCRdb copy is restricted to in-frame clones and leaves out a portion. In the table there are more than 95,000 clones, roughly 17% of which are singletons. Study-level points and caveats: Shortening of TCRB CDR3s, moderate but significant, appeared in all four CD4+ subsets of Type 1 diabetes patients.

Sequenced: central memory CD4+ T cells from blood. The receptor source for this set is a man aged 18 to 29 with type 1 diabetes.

The CDR3, as DNA: TGTGCCTGGACGACCGGCACCGGAGGGAGCGCGACTGAAGCTTTCTTT. This gives the protein CAWTTGTGGSATEAFF. The J gene is TRBJ1-1, the V gene TRBV30, with no clear D. This CDR3 contains 16 residues. Germline V gene lookup returns CDR1 GTSNPN and CDR2 SVGIG (reference sequence). V was trimmed by 4 bases and J by 5 bases, leaving 23 bases between them.

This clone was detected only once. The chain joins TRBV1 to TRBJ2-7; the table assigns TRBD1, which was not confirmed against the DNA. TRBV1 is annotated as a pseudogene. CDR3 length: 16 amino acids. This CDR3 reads CTSSRETDRGDYEQYF. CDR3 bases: TGCACCAGCAGCCGGGAAACTGACAGGGGAGACTACGAGCAGTACTTC.

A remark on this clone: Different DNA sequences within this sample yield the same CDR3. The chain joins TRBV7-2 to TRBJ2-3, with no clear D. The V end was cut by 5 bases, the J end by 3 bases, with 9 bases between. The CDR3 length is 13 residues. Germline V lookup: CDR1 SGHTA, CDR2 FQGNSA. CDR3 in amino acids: CASSPTRTDTQYF. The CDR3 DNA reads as TGTGCCAGCAGCCCCACCAGAACAGATACGCAGTATTTT.

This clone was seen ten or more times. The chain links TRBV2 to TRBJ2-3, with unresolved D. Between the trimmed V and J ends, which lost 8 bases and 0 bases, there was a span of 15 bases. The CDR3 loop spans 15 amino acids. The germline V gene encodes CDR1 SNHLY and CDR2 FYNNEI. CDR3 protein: CASRRTARSTDTQYF. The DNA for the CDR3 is TGTGCCAGCCGACGGACGGCCCGGAGCACAGATACGCAGTATTTT.

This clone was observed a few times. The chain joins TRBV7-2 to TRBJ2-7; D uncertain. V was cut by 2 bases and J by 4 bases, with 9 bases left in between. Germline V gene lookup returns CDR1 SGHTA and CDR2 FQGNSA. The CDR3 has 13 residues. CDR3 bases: TGTGCCAGCAGCTTAACCGTAGTATACGAGCAGTACTTC. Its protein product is CASSLTVVYEQYF.

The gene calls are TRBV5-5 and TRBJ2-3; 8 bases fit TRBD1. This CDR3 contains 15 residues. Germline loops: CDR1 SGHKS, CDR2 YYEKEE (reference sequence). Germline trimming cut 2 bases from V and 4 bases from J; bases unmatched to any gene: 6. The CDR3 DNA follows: TGTGCCAGCAGCTTCTGGACAGGGAGTGCAGATACGCAGTATTTT. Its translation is CASSFWTGSADTQYF. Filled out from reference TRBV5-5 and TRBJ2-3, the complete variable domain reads DAGVTQSPTHLIKTRGQQVTLRCSPISGHKSVSWYQQVLGQGPQFIFQYYEKEERGRGNFPDRFSARQFPNYSSELNVNALLLGDSALYLCASSFWTGSADTQYFGPGTRLTVL.

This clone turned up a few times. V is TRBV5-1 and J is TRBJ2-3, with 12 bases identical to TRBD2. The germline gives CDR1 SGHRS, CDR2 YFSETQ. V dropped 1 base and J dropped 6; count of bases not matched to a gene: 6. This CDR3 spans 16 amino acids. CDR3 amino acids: CASSLLTSGSADTQYF. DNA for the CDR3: TGCGCCAGCAGCTTGTTGACTAGCGGGAGTGCGGATACGCAGTATTTT. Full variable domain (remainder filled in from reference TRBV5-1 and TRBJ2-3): KAGVTQTPRYLIKTRGQQVTLSCSPISGHRSVSWYQQTPGQGLQFLFEYFSETQRNKGNFPGRFSGRQFSNSRSEMNVSTLELGDSALYLCASSLLTSGSADTQYFGPGTRLTVL.

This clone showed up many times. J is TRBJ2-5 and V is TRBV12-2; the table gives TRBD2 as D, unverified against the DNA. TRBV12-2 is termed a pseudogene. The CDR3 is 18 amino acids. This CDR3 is CASRLARVAGHSPETQYF. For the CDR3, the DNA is TGTGCAAGTCGCTTAGCCCGAGTTGCGGGGCACAGCCCCGAGACCCAGTACTTC.